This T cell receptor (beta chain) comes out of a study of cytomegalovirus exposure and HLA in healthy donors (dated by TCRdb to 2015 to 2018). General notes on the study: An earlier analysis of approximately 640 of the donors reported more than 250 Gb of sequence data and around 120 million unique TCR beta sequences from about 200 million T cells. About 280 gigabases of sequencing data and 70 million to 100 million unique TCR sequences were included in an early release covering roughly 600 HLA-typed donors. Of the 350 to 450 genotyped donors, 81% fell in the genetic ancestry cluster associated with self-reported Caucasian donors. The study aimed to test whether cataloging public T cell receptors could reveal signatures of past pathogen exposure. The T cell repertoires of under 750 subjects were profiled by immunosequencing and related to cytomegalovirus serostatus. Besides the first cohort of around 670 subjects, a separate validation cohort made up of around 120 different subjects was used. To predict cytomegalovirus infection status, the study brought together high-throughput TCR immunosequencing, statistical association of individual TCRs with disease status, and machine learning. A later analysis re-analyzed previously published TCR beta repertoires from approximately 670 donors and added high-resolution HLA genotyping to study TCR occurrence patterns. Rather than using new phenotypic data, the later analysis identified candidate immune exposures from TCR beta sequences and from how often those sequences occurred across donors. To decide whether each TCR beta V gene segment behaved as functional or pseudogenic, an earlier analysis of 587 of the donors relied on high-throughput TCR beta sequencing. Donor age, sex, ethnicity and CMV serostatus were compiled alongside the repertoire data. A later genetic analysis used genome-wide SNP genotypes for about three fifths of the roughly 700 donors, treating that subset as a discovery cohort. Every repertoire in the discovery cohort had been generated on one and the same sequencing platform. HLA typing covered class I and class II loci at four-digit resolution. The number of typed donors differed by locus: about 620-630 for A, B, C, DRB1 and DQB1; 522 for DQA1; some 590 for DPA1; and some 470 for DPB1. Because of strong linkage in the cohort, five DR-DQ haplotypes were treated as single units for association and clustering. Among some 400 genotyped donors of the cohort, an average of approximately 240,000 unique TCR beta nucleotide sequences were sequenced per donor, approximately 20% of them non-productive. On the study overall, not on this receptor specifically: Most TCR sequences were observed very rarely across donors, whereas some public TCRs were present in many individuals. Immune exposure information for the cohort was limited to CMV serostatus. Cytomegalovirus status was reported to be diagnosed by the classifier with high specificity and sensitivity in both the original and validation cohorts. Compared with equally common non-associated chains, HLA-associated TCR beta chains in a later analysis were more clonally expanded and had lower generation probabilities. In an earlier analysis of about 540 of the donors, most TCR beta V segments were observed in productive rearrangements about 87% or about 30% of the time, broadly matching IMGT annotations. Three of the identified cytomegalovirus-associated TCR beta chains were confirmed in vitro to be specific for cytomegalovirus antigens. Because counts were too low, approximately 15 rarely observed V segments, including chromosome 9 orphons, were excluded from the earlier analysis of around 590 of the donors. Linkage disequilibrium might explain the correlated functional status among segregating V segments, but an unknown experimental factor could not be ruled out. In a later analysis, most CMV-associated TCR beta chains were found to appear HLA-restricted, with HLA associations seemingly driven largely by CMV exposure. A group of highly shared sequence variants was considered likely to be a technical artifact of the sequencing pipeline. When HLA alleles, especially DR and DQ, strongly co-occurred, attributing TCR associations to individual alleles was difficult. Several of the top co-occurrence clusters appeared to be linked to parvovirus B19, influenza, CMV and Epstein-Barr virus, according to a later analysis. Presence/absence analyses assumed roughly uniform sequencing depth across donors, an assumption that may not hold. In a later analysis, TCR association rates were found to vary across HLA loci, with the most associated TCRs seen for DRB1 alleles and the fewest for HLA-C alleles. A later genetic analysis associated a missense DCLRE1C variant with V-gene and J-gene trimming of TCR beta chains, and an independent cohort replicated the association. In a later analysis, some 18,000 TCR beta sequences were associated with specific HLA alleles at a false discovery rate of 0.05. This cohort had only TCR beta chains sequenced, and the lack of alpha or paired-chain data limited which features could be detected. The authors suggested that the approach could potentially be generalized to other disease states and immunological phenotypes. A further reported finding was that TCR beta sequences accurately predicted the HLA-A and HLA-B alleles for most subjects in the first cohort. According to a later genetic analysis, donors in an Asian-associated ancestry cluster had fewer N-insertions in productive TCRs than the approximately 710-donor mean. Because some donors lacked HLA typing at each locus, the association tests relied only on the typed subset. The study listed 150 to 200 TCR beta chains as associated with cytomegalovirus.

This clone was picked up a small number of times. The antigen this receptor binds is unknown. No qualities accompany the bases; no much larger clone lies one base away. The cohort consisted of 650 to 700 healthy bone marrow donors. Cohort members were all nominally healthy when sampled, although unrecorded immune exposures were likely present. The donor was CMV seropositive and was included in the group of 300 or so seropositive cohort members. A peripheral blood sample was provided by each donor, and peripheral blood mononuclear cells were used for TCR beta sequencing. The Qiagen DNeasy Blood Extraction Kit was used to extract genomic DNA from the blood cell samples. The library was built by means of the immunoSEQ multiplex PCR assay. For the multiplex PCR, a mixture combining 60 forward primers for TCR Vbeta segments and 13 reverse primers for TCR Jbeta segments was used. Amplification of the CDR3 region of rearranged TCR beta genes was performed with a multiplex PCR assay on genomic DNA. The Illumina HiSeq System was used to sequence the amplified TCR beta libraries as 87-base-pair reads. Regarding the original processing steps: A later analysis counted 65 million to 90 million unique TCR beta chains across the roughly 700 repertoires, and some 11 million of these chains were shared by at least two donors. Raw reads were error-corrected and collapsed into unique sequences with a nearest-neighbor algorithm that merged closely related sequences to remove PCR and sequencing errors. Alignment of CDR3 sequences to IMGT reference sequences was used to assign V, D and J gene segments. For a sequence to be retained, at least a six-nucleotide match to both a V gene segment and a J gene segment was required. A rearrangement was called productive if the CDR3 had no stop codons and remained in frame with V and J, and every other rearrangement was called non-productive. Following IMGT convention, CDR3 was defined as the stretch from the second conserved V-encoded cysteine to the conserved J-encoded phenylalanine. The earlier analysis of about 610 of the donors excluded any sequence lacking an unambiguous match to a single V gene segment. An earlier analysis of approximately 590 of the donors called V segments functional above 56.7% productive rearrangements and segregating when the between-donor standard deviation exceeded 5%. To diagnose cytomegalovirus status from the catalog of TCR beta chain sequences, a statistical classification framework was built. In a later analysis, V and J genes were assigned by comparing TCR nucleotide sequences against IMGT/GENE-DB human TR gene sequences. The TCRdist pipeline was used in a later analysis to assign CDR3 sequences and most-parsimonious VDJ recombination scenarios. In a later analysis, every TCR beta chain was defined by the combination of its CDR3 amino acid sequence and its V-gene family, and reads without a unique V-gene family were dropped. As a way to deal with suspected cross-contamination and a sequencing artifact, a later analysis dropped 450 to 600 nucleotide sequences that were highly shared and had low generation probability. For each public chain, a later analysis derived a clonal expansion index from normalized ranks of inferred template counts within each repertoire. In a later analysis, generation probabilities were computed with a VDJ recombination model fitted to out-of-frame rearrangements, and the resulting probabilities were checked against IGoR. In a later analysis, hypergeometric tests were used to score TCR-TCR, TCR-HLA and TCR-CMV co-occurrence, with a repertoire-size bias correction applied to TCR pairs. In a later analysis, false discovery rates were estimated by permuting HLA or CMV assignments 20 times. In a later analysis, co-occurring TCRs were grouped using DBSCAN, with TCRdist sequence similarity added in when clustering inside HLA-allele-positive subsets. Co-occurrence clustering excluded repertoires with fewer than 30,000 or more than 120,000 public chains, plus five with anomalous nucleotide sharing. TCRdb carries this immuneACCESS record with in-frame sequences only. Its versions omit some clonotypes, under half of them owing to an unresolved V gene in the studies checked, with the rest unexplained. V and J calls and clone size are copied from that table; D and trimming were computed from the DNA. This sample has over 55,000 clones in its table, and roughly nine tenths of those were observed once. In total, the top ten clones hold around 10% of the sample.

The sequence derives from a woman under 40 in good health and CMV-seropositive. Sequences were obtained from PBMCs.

CDR3 region: CASSLEHTIAIYEQYF. In nucleotide form, the sequence is TGTGCCAGCAGCTTAGAACATACAATAGCAATTTACGAGCAGTACTTC. The chain employs TRBV11-2 and TRBJ2-7; the D gene cannot be resolved reliably. V sheds 0 bases and J sheds 4 bases, leaving 16 bases between their ends. The germline V gene yields SGHAT for CDR1 and FQNNGV for CDR2. From the cysteine up to the phenylalanine, the CDR3 has a length of 16 residues. The retained sequence is limited to the CDR3, 48 bases, with the frame set at the first base.